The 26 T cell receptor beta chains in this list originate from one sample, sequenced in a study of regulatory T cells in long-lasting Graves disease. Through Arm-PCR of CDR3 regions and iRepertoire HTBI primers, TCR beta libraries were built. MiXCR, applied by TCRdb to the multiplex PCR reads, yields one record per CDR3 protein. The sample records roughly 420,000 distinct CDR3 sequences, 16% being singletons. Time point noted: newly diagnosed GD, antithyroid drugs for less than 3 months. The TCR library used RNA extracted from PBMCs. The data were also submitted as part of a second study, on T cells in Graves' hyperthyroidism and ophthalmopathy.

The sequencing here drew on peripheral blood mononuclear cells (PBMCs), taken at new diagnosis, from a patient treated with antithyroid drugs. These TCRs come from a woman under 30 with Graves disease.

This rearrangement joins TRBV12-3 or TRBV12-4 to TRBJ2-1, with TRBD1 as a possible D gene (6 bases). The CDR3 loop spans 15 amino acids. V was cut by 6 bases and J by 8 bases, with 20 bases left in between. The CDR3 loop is CASSIGLGAYYEQFF. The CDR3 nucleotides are TGTGCCAGCAGCATAGGACTGGGGGCGTATTATGAGCAGTTCTTC.

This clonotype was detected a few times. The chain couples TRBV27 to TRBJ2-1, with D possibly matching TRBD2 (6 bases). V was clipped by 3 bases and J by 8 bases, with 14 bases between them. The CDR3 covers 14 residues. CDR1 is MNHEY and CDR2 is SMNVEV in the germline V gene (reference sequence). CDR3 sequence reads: CASSFMGGADEQFF. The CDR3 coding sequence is TGTGCCAGCAGTTTCATGGGGGGAGCGGATGAGCAGTTCTTC.

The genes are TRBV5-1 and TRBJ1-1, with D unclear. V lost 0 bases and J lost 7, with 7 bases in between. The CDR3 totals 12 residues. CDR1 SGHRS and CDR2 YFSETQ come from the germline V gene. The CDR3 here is CASSLGDNEAFF. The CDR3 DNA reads TGCGCCAGCAGCTTGGGAGATAATGAAGCTTTCTTT.

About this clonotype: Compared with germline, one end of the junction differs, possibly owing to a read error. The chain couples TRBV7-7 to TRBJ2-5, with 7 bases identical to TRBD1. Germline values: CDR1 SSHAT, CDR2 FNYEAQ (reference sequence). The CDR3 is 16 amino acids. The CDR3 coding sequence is TGTGCTAGCAGCTTAGTTCACAGGGGAACGTTGGAGACCCAGTACTTC. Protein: CASSLVHRGTLETQYF. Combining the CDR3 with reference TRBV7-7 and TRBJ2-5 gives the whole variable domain GAGVSQSPRYKVTKRGQDVTLRCDPISSHATLYWYQQALGQGPEFLTYFNYEAQPDKSGLPSDRFSAERPEGSISTLTIQRTEQRDSAMYRCASSLVHRGTLETQYFGPGTRLLVL.

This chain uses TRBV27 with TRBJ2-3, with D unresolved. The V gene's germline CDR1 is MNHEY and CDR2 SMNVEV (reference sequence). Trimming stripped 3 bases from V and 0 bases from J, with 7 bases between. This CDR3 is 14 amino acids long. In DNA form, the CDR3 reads TGTGCCAGCAGTTTGGTCGAGAGCACAGATACGCAGTATTTT. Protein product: CASSLVESTDTQYF.

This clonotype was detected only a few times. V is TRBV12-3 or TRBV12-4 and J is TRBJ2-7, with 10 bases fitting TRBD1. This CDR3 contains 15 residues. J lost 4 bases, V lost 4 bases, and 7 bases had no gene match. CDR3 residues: CASSWTTGGRYEQYF. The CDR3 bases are TGTGCCAGCAGTTGGACGACAGGGGGCCGGTACGAGCAGTACTTC.

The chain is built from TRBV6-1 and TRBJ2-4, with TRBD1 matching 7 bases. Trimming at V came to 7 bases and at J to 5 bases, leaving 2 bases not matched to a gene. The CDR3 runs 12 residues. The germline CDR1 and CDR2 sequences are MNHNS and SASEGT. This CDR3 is CASKDRQNIQYF. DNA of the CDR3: TGTGCCAGCAAGGACAGGCAAAACATTCAGTACTTC.

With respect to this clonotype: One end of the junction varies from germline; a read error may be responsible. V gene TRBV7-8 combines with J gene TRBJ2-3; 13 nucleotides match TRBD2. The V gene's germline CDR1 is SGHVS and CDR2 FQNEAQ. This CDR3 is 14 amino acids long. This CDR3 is CDSSLGTSGITQYF. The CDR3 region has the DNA TGTGACAGCAGCTTAGGGACTAGCGGGATTACGCAGTATTTT.

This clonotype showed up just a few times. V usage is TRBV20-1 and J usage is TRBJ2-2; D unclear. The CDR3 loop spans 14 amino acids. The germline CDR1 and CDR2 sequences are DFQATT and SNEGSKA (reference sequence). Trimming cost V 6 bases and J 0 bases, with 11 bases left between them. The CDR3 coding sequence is TGCAGTGCACGCGCTAGGGCGAACACCGGGGAGCTGTTTTTT. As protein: CSARARANTGELFF.

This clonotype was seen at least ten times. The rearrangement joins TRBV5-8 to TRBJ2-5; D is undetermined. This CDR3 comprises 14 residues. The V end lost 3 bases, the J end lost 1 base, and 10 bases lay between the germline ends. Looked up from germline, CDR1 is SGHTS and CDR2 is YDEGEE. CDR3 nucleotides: TGTGCCAGCAGCTCCCACAGTGTCCAAGAGACCCAGTACTTC. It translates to CASSSHSVQETQYF. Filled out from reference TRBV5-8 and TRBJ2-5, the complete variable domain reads EAGVTQSPTHLIKTRGQQATLRCSPISGHTSVYWYQQALGLGLQFLLWYDEGEERNRGNFPPRFSGRQFPNYSSELNVNALELEDSALYLCASSSHSVQETQYFGPGTRLLVL.

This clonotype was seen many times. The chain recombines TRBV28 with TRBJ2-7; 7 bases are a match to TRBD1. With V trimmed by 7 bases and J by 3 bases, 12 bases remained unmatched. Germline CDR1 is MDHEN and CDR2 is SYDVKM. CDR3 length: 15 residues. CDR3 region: CASTESTGLSYEQYF. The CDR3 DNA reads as TGTGCCAGCACCGAATCGACAGGGCTGAGCTACGAGCAGTACTTC.

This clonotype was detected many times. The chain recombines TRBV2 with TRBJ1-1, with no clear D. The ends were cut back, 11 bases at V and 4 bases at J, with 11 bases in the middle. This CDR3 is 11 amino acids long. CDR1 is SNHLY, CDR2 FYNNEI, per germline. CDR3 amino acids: CAGTMFTEAFF. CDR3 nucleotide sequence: TGTGCCGGAACAATGTTCACTGAAGCTTTCTTT. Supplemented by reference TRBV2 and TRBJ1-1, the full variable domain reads EPEVTQTPSHQVTQMGQEVILRCVPISNHLYFYWYRQILGQKVEFLVSFYNNEISEKSEIFDDQFSVERPDGSNFTLKIRSTKLEDSAMYFCAGTMFTEAFFGQGTRLTVV.

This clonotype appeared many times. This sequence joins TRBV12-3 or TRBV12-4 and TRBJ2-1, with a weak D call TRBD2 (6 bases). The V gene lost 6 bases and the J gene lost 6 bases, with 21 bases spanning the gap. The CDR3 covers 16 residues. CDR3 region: CASRPQTSRGFNEQFF. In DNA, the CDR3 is TGTGCCAGCAGACCTCAGACTAGTCGGGGCTTCAATGAGCAGTTCTTC.

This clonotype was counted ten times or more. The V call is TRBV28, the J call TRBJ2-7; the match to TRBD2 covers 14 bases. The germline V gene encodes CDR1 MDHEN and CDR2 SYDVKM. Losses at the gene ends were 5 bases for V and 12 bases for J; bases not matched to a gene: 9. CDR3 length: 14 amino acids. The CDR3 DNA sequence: TGTGCCAGCAGTCCCCCGGGACTAGCGGGAGCTGGGTACTTC. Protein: CASSPPGLAGAGYF.

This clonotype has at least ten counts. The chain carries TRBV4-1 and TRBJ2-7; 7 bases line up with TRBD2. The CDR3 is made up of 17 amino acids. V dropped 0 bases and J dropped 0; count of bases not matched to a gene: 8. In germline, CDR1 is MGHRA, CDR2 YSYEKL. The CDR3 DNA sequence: TGCGCCAGCAGCCAAGATCCTTCGGGAGGAAGCTCCTACGAGCAGTACTTC. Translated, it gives CASSQDPSGGSSYEQYF.

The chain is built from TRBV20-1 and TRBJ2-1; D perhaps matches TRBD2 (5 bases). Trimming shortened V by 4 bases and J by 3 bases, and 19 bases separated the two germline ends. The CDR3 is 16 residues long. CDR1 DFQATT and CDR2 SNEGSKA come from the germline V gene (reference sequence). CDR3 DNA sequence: TGCAGTGCTATGGAAACAAGCGGTTCCCTCTACAATGAGCAGTTCTTC. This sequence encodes CSAMETSGSLYNEQFF.

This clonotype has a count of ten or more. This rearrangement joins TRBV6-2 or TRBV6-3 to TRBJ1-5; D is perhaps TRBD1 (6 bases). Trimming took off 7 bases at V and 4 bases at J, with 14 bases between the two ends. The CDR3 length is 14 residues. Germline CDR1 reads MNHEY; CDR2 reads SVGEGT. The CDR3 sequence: CASKRGERNQPQHF. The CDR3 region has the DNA TGTGCCAGCAAAAGGGGGGAGAGGAATCAGCCCCAGCATTTT.

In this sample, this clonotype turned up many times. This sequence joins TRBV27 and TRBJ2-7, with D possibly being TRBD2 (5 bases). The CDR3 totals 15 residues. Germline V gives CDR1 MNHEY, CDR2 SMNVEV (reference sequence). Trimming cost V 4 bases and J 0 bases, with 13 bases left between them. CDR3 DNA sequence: TGTGCCAGCAGTTCGGAAGCGGACCGCTCCTACGAGCAGTACTTC. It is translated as CASSSEADRSYEQYF.

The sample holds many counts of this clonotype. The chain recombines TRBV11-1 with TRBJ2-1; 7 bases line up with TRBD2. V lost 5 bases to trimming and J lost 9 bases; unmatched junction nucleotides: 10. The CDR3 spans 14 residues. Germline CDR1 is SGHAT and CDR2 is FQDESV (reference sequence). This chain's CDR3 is CASSATGTNLEQFF. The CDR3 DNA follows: TGTGCCAGCAGCGCAACTGGGACTAACCTTGAGCAGTTCTTC.

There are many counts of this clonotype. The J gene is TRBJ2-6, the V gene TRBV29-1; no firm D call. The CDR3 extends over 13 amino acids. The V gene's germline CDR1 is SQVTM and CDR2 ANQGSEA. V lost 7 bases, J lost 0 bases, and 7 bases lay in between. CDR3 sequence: CSAQSSGANVLTF. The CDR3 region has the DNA TGCAGCGCCCAGAGCTCTGGGGCCAACGTCCTGACTTTC. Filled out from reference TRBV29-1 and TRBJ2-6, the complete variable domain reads SAVISQKPSRDICQRGTSLTIQCQVDSQVTMMFWYRQQPGQSLTLIATANQGSEATYESGFVIDKFPISRPNLTFSTLTVSNMSPEDSSIYLCSAQSSGANVLTFGAGSRLTVL.

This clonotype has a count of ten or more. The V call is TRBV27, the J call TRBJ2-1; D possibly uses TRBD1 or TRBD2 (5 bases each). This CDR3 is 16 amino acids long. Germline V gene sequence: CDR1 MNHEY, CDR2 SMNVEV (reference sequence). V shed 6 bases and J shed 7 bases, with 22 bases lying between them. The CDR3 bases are TGTGCCAGCAGACCGTACCGGGACCGCCTGCATAATGAGCAGTTCTTC. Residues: CASRPYRDRLHNEQFF.

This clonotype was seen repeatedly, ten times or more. CDR3 sequence reads: CASRTVNTEAFF. The CDR3 nucleotides are TGTGCCAGCAGGACAGTGAACACTGAAGCTTTCTTT. The chain combines TRBV28 with TRBJ1-1, with D maybe TRBD1 (5 bases). Germline V gene lookup returns CDR1 MDHEN and CDR2 SYDVKM. This CDR3 spans 12 amino acids. Trimming pared 6 bases from V and 0 bases from J, leaving 5 bases between.

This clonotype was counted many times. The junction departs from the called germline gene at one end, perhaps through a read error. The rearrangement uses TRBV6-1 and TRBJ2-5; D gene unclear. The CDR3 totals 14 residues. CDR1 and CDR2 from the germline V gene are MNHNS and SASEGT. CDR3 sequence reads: CASSQAASQETQYF. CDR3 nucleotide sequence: TGTGCCAGCAGTCAAGCAGCTTCCCAAGAGACCCAGTACTTC.

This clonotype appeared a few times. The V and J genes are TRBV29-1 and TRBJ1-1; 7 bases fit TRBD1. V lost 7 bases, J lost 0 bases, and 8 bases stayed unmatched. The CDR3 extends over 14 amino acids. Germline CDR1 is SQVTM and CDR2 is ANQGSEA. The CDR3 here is CSARDSFMNTEAFF. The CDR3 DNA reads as TGCAGCGCTCGGGACAGTTTTATGAACACTGAAGCTTTCTTT.

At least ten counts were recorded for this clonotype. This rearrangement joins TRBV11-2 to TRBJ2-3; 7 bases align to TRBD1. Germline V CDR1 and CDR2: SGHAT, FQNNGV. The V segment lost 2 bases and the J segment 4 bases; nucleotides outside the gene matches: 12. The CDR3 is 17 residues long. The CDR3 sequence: CASSLTPTGRGADTQYF. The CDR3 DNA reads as TGTGCCAGCAGCTTAACCCCGACAGGGAGAGGGGCAGATACGCAGTATTTT.

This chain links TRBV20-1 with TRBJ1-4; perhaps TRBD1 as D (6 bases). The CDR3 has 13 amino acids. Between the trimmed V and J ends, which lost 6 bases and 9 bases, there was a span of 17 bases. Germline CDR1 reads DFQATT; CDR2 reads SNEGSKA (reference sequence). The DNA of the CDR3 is TGCAGTGCCCCGGGGGGCGGCTTACAAAAACTGTTTTTT. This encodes CSAPGGGLQKLFF.